Following are 25 T cell receptor beta chains from one sample sequenced in a study of blood T cell repertoires in COVID-19. The data were produced by immunoSEQ multiplex PCR, yet TCRdb's version contains in-frame clones alone and is incomplete. The sample includes some 360,000 clones, about 88% of them seen just once. The sequenced material came from PBMCs or T cells enriched from blood (not recorded which). These receptor sequences come from a young woman who had been exposed to COVID-19.

The rearrangement links TRBV2 to TRBJ2-1; 14 bases align to TRBD2. The ends lost 4 bases at V and 8 bases at J; junction bases unmatched: 4. The germline CDR1 and CDR2 sequences are SNHLY and FYNNEI. The CDR3 is 15 residues long. CDR3 sequence: CASSVGLAGVDEQFF. As DNA, the CDR3 is TGTGCCAGCAGTGTGGGACTAGCGGGAGTCGATGAGCAGTTCTTC. Drawing the rest from reference TRBV2 and TRBJ2-1, the complete variable domain is EPEVTQTPSHQVTQMGQEVILRCVPISNHLYFYWYRQILGQKVEFLVSFYNNEISEKSEIFDDQFSVERPDGSNFTLKIRSTKLEDSAMYFCASSVGLAGVDEQFFGPGTRLTVL.

The chain is built from TRBV18 and TRBJ1-1; 7 bases map to TRBD1. The CDR3 runs 12 residues. Germline loops: CDR1 KGHSH, CDR2 LQKENI. Losses at the gene ends were 3 bases for V and 6 bases for J; bases not matched to a gene: 1. The CDR3 reads CASSPRGPEAFF. CDR3 bases: TGTGCCAGCTCACCGAGGGGGCCTGAAGCTTTCTTT.

V gene TRBV5-1 combines with J gene TRBJ2-1, with a possible D match to TRBD1 (5 bases). CDR1 is SGHRS, CDR2 YFSETQ, per germline. Trimming shortened V by 0 bases and J by 3 bases, and 25 bases separated the two germline ends. The CDR3 is made up of 20 amino acids. The CDR3 reads CASSLGPTESNVLRYNEQFF. CDR3 in DNA: TGCGCCAGCAGCTTGGGGCCGACAGAGTCAAACGTCCTTCGCTACAATGAGCAGTTCTTC.

The chain employs TRBV12-3 or TRBV12-4 and TRBJ1-1; 8 bases are a match to TRBD1. V shed 5 bases, J shed 11 bases, and the junction held 10 bases outside the gene matches. CDR3 size: 13 residues. The CDR3 nucleotides read TGTGCCAGCAGTCGACAGGGGCCCATGTTTGCTTTCTTT. Amino acids: CASSRQGPMFAFF.

The chain joins TRBV7-3 to TRBJ2-1; a possible D gene is TRBD1 (6 bases). The CDR3 is 15 residues long. The V end lost 5 bases, the J end lost 4 bases, and 15 bases lay between the germline ends. Germline CDR1 reads SGHTA; CDR2 reads FQGTGA. The chain's CDR3 is CASSPPGGSYNEQFF. The CDR3 DNA reads as TGTGCCAGCAGCCCCCCTGGGGGCTCGTACAATGAGCAGTTCTTC.

The V call is TRBV9, the J call TRBJ2-5, with 7 bases lining up with TRBD1. J lost 8 bases, V lost 0 bases, and 7 bases had no gene match. This CDR3 is built from 14 residues. In germline, CDR1 is SGDLS, CDR2 YYNGEE. The CDR3 loop reads CASSVGRQGSTQYF. The CDR3 DNA reads TGTGCCAGCAGCGTAGGGAGACAGGGATCTACCCAGTACTTC.

This chain connects TRBV6-5 to TRBJ1-1; TRBD1 matches at 8 bases. V gave up 6 bases and J gave up 1 base; unmatched junction bases: 4. This CDR3 has 14 residues. CDR1 MNHEY and CDR2 SVGAGI come from the germline V gene. CDR3 region: CASRAGGPNTEAFF. The CDR3 DNA follows: TGTGCCAGCAGGGCAGGGGGCCCGAACACTGAAGCTTTCTTT.

The chain links TRBV9 to TRBJ1-6; D remains unclear. Germline lookup yields CDR1 SGDLS and CDR2 YYNGEE. This CDR3 is built from 15 residues. V gave up 0 bases and J gave up 5 bases, with 9 bases separating them. The CDR3 DNA reads as TGTGCCAGCAGCGTAGGGGCGTTCGATAATTCACCCCTCCACTTT. Encoded protein: CASSVGAFDNSPLHF. Variable domain in full (rest from reference TRBV9 and TRBJ1-6): DSGVTQTPKHLITATGQRVTLRCSPRSGDLSVYWYQQSLDQGLQFLIQYYNGEERAKGNILERFSAQQFPDLHSELNLSSLELGDSALYFCASSVGAFDNSPLHFGNGTRLTVT.

In this sample, this clone turned up once. The chain uses TRBV5-1 and TRBJ1-1; 10 bases map to TRBD1. This CDR3 has 13 amino acids. Per germline, CDR1 SGHRS and CDR2 YFSETQ. The ends lost 6 bases at V and 5 bases at J; junction bases unmatched: 4. The chain's CDR3 is CASTRTGGTEAFF. Written as DNA, the CDR3 is TGCGCCAGCACCCGGACAGGGGGGACTGAAGCTTTCTTT. The variable domain in full, completed from reference TRBV5-1 and TRBJ1-1, reads KAGVTQTPRYLIKTRGQQVTLSCSPISGHRSVSWYQQTPGQGLQFLFEYFSETQRNKGNFPGRFSGRQFSNSRSEMNVSTLELGDSALYLCASTRTGGTEAFFGQGTRLTVV.

This chain joins TRBV7-9 and TRBJ2-7; D is perhaps TRBD1 (6 bases). The CDR3 totals 15 residues. The germline V gene encodes CDR1 SEHNR and CDR2 FQNEAQ (reference sequence). V dropped 1 base and J dropped 0 bases, with 10 bases sitting between them. CDR3 in amino acids: CASSLETDSSYEQYF. CDR3 bases: TGTGCCAGCAGCTTAGAGACGGACAGCTCCTACGAGCAGTACTTC.

The CDR3 protein is CSAADRVGSPLHF. The CDR3 bases are TGCAGCGCCGCAGACAGGGTTGGTTCACCCCTCCACTTT. The chain is built from TRBV29-1 and TRBJ1-6; 7 nucleotides match TRBD1. The CDR3 length is 13 residues. CDR1 and CDR2 (germline): SQVTM, ANQGSEA. The V and J ends lost 7 bases and 9 bases, in that order; junction bases with no gene match: 9.

The gene calls are TRBV19 and TRBJ1-1; D remains ambiguous. CDR1 LNHDA and CDR2 SQIVND come from the germline V gene (reference sequence). Trimming took 6 bases from V and 0 from J, leaving 8 bases between them. CDR3 length: 13 residues. The CDR3, as DNA: TGTGCCAGTAGCCATACTTTGAACACTGAAGCTTTCTTT. It translates to CASSHTLNTEAFF.

In nucleotides, the CDR3 is TGTGCCAGCAGCCAGTTGGGGAGGGCCGGAGAGACCCAGTACTTC. Protein product: CASSQLGRAGETQYF. The V gene is TRBV3-1 (or the pseudogene TRBV3-2), the J gene TRBJ2-5; 7 bases are a match to TRBD2. The ends lost 3 bases at V and 4 bases at J; junction bases unmatched: 8. CDR1 is LGHDT and CDR2 is YNNKEL in the germline V gene (reference sequence). The CDR3 loop spans 15 amino acids.

The chain combines TRBV15 with TRBJ2-7; weak D call: TRBD2 (5 bases). V dropped 1 base and J dropped 3 bases, with 13 bases sitting between them. Germline V gives CDR1 LNHNV, CDR2 YYDKDF (reference sequence). The CDR3 runs to 15 residues. The CDR3 here is CATSRGESQFYEQYF. For the CDR3, the DNA is TGTGCCACCAGCAGAGGGGAGTCCCAATTCTACGAGCAGTACTTC.

The chain joins TRBV5-1 to TRBJ2-1; 9 positions agree with TRBD1. The CDR3 contains 16 residues. V lost 3 bases, J lost 0 bases, and 4 bases stayed unmatched. Germline V gene lookup returns CDR1 SGHRS and CDR2 YFSETQ. This CDR3 is CASSSGQGSSYNEQFF. The CDR3 DNA follows: TGCGCCAGCAGCTCAGGACAGGGGAGCTCCTACAATGAGCAGTTCTTC.

The chain links TRBV28 to TRBJ2-7; D possibly corresponds to TRBD1 (6 bases). The V gene's germline CDR1 is MDHEN and CDR2 SYDVKM. Deletions cut 1 base from V and 0 bases from J, with 10 bases between. The length of the CDR3 is 15 residues. The CDR3 DNA reads as TGTGCCAGCAGTTTATCTCGACAGGCCTCCTACGAGCAGTACTTC. It encodes CASSLSRQASYEQYF.

In this sample, this clone turned up once. The rearrangement uses TRBV4-2 and TRBJ2-7, with 8 bases that match TRBD2. Trimming cost V 3 bases and J 4 bases; bases outside gene matches: 11. The CDR3 is 16 residues long. Germline V CDR1 and CDR2: LGHNA, YNFKEQ. The CDR3: CASSQATGTSAYEQYF. CDR3 DNA sequence: TGTGCCAGCAGCCAGGCTACCGGGACTAGTGCATACGAGCAGTACTTC.

This clone has just one count. V and J are TRBV7-9 and TRBJ2-2; D gene uncertain. Germline V lookup: CDR1 SEHNR, CDR2 FQNEAQ (reference sequence). The V end lost 0 bases, the J end lost 6 bases, and 14 bases lay between the germline ends. The CDR3 has 16 residues. DNA for the CDR3: TGTGCCAGCAGCTTAGCGCCGTCTGAGGTCCCCGGGGAGCTGTTTTTT. The encoded protein is CASSLAPSEVPGELFF.

This chain connects TRBV3-1 (or the pseudogene TRBV3-2) to TRBJ2-7, with D maybe TRBD1 (6 bases). The V end was cut by 4 bases, the J end by 4 bases, with 14 bases between. This CDR3 contains 14 residues. In germline, CDR1 is LGHDT, CDR2 YNNKEL (reference sequence). As DNA, the CDR3 is TGTGCCAGCAGCCCTCCGGACAGACGATACGAGCAGTACTTC. This translates into CASSPPDRRYEQYF.

The V and J genes are TRBV5-5 and TRBJ2-3, with D possibly TRBD1 on 5 matching bases. V was cut by 0 bases and J by 6 bases, with 14 bases left in between. The CDR3 sequence is 15 residues long. Germline CDR1 SGHKS, CDR2 YYEKEE (reference sequence). The CDR3: CASSLAQGLVDTQYF. CDR3 DNA: TGTGCCAGCAGCTTGGCGCAGGGATTAGTTGATACGCAGTATTTT.

V gene TRBV4-1 combines with J gene TRBJ1-2; D is ambiguous. The CDR3 has 18 residues. The V and J ends lost 8 bases and 4 bases respectively, with 29 bases between them. CDR1 is MGHRA and CDR2 is YSYEKL in the germline V gene. The CDR3 coding sequence is TGCGCCAGCTCACCGGAAATGGGCCCGACCTCCTCTGTCTATGGCTACACCTTC. Its protein product is CASSPEMGPTSSVYGYTF.

The CDR3 loop reads CASSQDYSADHSGNTIYF. CDR3 nucleotide sequence: TGTGCCAGCAGCCAAGATTATAGCGCGGACCACTCTGGAAACACCATATATTTT. The V call is TRBV3-1 (or the pseudogene TRBV3-2), the J call TRBJ1-3, with D uncertain. V shed 0 bases and J shed 0 bases, with 15 bases lying between them. The CDR3 contains 18 residues. The germline V gene encodes CDR1 LGHDT and CDR2 YNNKEL (reference sequence).

This sequence joins TRBV3-1 (or the pseudogene TRBV3-2) and TRBJ2-2; D is possibly TRBD2 (5 bases). The CDR3 is made up of 14 amino acids. Trimming stripped 4 bases from V and 4 bases from J, with 10 bases between. CDR1 is LGHDT and CDR2 is YNNKEL in the germline V gene (reference sequence). The CDR3 reads CASSRKLATGELFF. In DNA, the CDR3 is TGTGCCAGCAGCCGAAAGCTAGCCACCGGGGAGCTGTTTTTT.

V gene TRBV27 combines with J gene TRBJ2-7, with 8 bases matching TRBD1. Germline CDR1 MNHEY, CDR2 SMNVEV (reference sequence). This CDR3 is 15 amino acids long. Trimming cost V 5 bases and J 3 bases; bases outside gene matches: 9. DNA of the CDR3: TGTGCCAGCAGTCCCTCCAGACAGGGGATCTACGAGCAGTACTTC. Amino acid sequence: CASSPSRQGIYEQYF.

The chain employs TRBV7-9 and TRBJ2-1; TRBD2 aligns across 13 bases. The germline gives CDR1 SEHNR, CDR2 FQNEAQ (reference sequence). Trimming cost V 5 bases and J 8 bases; bases outside gene matches: 6. The CDR3 length is 15 residues. CDR3 in DNA: TGTGCCAGCAGCAACGGACTAGCGGGAGTGGATGAGCAGTTCTTC. It specifies CASSNGLAGVDEQFF.